This section outlines one TCR beta chain sequence together with its context. Its matching antigen is unknown. These data belong to a study of cytomegalovirus exposure and HLA in healthy donors. Study-wide results and limits: Later, an analysis found that TCR clusters from the first cohort tended to co-occur in the roughly 110 validation repertoires. The classifier was said to identify cytomegalovirus status with high specificity and sensitivity. The authors listed approximately 160 TCR beta chains as cytomegalovirus-associated.

TCRdb keeps only in-frame clones here, not all; method: immunoSEQ multiplex PCR. This table holds 150,000 to 200,000 clones, 84% found once. Separate from the approximately 670-subject first cohort was the roughly 120-subject validation cohort, to which the donors belonged. The sequencing input was PBMCs. The origin of this receptor is a woman between 18 and 30 years old in good health and CMV-seropositive.

CDR3 in amino acids: CASSHLGQGATEAFF. Written as DNA, the CDR3 is TGTGCCAGCAGTCACTTGGGACAGGGGGCCACTGAAGCTTTCTTT. The rearrangement joins TRBV27 to TRBJ1-1, with 12 bases matching TRBD1. CDR1 is MNHEY and CDR2 is SMNVEV in the germline V gene (reference sequence). The CDR3 is 15 amino acids. V lost 5 bases and J lost 4; bases outside the gene matches: 5.